These T cell receptor beta chains were read from a single sample in a study of T cell responses to AZD1222 COVID-19 vaccine. The protocol was immunoSEQ multiplex PCR, while the TCRdb copy is restricted to in-frame clones and leaves out a portion. The table records about 120,000 clones, roughly nine tenths of them present only once. This material consisted of peripheral blood, taken on day 0 of AZD1222 vaccination. The receptors were gathered from an adult in good health. Both conserved end residues are part of each CDR3. A D gene is named only where the DNA matches it firmly. The size of a clone is reported for some rows only, either as once, few or many, or as a class for expanded clones.

d_call | j_call | v_call | clone_size | cdr3_aa | cdr3_nt
TRBD2 | TRBJ2-2 | TRBV5-6 | NA | CASSPWRGAGTGELFF | TGTGCCAGCAGCCCGTGGCGGGGGGCAGGGACCGGGGAGCTGTTTTTT
TRBD1 | TRBJ1-4 | TRBV15 | NA | CATSRQETGGDNEKLFF | TGTGCCACCAGCAGACAAGAGACAGGGGGAGATAATGAAAAACTGTTTTTT
NA | TRBJ2-5 | TRBV18 | NA | CASSPGGVKETQYF | TGTGCCAGCTCACCGGGCGGAGTTAAGGAGACCCAGTACTTC
TRBD2 | TRBJ2-3 | TRBV6-5 | NA | CASSLERGWGTDTQYF | TGTGCCAGCAGTTTGGAGCGGGGGTGGGGCACAGATACGCAGTATTTT
NA | TRBJ1-2 | TRBV7-9 | NA | CASSPAGSSYGYTF | TGTGCCAGCAGCCCTGCCGGTAGTAGCTATGGCTACACCTTC
TRBD1 | TRBJ2-5 | TRBV5-1 | NA | CASSPLLGQRETQYF | TGCGCCAGCAGTCCTCTCTTGGGACAGAGGGAGACCCAGTACTTC
TRBD1 | TRBJ1-6 | TRBV6-6 | NA | CASSYSAGQYNSPLHF | TGTGCCAGCAGTTACTCCGCGGGACAGTATAATTCACCCCTCCACTTT
NA | TRBJ2-1 | TRBV6-5 | NA | CASSLRGGVFREQFF | TGTGCCAGCAGCCTCCGAGGGGGTGTTTTTCGGGAGCAGTTCTTC
TRBD2 | TRBJ2-3 | TRBV3-1/TRBV3-2 | NA | CASSHRLAGRADTQYF | TGTGCCAGCAGCCATCGACTAGCGGGACGGGCAGATACGCAGTATTTT
NA | TRBJ2-5 | TRBV6-6 | NA | CASIKGHQETQYF | TGTGCCAGCATCAAGGGACACCAAGAGACCCAGTACTTC
NA | TRBJ2-3 | TRBV20-1 | NA | CSGLDTDTQYF | TGCAGTGGACTAGACACAGATACGCAGTATTTT
NA | TRBJ2-3 | TRBV7-9 | NA | CASGAGSTDTQYF | TGTGCCAGCGGAGCGGGTTCCACAGATACGCAGTATTTT
TRBD2 | TRBJ2-7 | TRBV3-1/TRBV3-2 | NA | CASRPSGNSYEQYF | TGTGCCAGCAGACCTAGCGGGAACAGCTACGAGCAGTACTTC
NA | TRBJ2-1 | TRBV5-1 | NA | CASSLGPGSYNEQFF | TGCGCCAGCAGCTTGGGGCCGGGGAGCTACAATGAGCAGTTCTTC
NA | TRBJ1-5 | TRBV6-5 | NA | CASSQTGNQPQHF | TGTGCCAGCAGTCAGACAGGTAATCAGCCCCAGCATTTT
NA | TRBJ2-2 | TRBV9 | NA | CASSVAGAPRTELFF | TGTGCCAGCAGCGTAGCTGGGGCTCCGAGGACGGAGCTGTTTTTT
TRBD2 | TRBJ2-1 | TRBV5-1 | NA | CASSLVGGGTNEQFF | TGCGCCAGCAGCTTAGTTGGCGGGGGGACGAATGAGCAGTTCTTC
TRBD1 | TRBJ2-2 | TRBV5-1 | NA | CASSLGTGDTGELFF | TGCGCCAGCAGCCTCGGGACAGGGGACACCGGGGAGCTGTTTTTT
NA | TRBJ1-1 | TRBV6-2/TRBV6-3 | once | CASSPIPSRGNTEAFF | TGTGCCAGCAGCCCTATACCCAGCAGGGGGAACACTGAAGCTTTCTTT
TRBD2 | TRBJ2-1 | TRBV5-4 | NA | CASSSPSSGRGNEQFF | TGTGCCAGCAGTTCTCCCTCTAGCGGGAGGGGAAATGAGCAGTTCTTC
NA | TRBJ2-7 | TRBV9 | NA | CASSVGTQNGEQYF | TGTGCCAGCAGCGTAGGGACCCAAAATGGCGAGCAGTACTTC
TRBD1 | TRBJ1-6 | TRBV2 | NA | CANMGQGNSPLHF | TGTGCCAACATGGGACAGGGGAATTCACCCCTCCACTTT
NA | TRBJ1-2 | TRBV28 | NA | CASSPHDSYGYTF | TGTGCCAGCAGTCCCCATGACTCCTATGGCTACACCTTC